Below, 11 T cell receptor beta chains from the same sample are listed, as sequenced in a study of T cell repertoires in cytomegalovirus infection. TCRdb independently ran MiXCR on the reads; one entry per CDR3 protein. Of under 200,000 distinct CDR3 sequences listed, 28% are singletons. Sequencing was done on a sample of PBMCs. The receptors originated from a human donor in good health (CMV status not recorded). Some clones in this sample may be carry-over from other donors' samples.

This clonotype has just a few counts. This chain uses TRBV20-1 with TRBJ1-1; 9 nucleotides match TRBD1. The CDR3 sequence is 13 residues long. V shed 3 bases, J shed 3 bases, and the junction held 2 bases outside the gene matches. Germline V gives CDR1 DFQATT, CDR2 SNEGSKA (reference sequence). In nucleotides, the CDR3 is TGCAGTGCTAGCGACAGGGGGGACACTGAAGCTTTCTTT. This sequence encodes CSASDRGDTEAFF.

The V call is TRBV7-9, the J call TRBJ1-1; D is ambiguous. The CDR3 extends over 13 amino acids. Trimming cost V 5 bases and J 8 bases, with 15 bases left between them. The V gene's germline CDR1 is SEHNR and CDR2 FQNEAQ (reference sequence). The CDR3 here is CASSRGVGSEAFF. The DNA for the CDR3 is TGTGCCAGCAGCCGCGGGGTGGGATCCGAAGCTTTCTTT.

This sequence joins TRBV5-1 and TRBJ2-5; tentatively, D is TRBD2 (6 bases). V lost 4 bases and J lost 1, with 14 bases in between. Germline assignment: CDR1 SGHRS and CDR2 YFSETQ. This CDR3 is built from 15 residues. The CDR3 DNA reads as TGCGCCAGCAGCGGAGGGTCGGGGATCCAAGAGACCCAGTACTTC. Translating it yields CASSGGSGIQETQYF. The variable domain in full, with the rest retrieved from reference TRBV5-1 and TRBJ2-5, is KAGVTQTPRYLIKTRGQQVTLSCSPISGHRSVSWYQQTPGQGLQFLFEYFSETQRNKGNFPGRFSGRQFSNSRSEMNVSTLELGDSALYLCASSGGSGIQETQYFGPGTRLLVL.

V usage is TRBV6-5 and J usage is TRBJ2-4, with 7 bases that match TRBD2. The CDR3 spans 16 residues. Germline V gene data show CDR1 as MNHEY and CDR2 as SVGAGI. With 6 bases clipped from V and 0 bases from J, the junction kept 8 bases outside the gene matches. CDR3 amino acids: CASRVGGDLAKNIQYF. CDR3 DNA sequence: TGTGCCAGCAGAGTGGGGGGGGATCTAGCCAAAAACATTCAGTACTTC.

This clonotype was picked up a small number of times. In nucleotides, the CDR3 is TGTGCCAGCACCGTCGAGGGGTACAGCACAGATACGCAGTATTTT. Translating gives CASTVEGYSTDTQYF. This sequence joins TRBV2 and TRBJ2-3, with D perhaps matching TRBD1 or TRBD2 (5 bases each). Trimming shortened V by 7 bases and J by 0 bases, and 14 bases separated the two germline ends. The germline gives CDR1 SNHLY, CDR2 FYNNEI. This CDR3 region has 15 residues.

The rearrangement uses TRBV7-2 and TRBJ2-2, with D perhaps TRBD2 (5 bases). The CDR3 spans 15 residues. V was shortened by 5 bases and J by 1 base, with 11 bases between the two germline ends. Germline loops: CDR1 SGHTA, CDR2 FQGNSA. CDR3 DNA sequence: TGTGCCAGCAGCCAAGACCGGGGGAACACCGGGGAGCTGTTTTTT. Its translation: CASSQDRGNTGELFF.

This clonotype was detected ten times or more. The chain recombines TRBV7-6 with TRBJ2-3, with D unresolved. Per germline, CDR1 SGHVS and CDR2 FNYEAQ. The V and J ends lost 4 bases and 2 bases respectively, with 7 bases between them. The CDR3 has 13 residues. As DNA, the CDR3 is TGTGCCAGCAGCTCACGATACACAGATACGCAGTATTTT. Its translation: CASSSRYTDTQYF. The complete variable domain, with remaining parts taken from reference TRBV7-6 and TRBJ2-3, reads GAGVSQSPRYKVTKRGQDVALRCDPISGHVSLYWYRQALGQGPEFLTYFNYEAQQDKSGLPNDRFSAERPEGSISTLTIQRTEQRDSAMYRCASSSRYTDTQYFGPGTRLTVL.

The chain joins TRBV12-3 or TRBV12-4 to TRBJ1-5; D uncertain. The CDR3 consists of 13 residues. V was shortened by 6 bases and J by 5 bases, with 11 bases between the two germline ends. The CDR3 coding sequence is TGTGCCAGCAGCCCCGGCGGGTATCAGCCCCAGCATTTT. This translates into CASSPGGYQPQHF.

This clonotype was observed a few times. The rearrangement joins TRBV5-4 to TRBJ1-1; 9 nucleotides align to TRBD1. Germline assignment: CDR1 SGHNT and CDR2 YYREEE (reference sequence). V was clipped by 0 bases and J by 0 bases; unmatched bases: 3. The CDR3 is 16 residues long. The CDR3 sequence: CASSLGTGALNTEAFF. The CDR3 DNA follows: TGTGCCAGCAGCTTGGGGACAGGGGCCTTGAACACTGAAGCTTTCTTT.

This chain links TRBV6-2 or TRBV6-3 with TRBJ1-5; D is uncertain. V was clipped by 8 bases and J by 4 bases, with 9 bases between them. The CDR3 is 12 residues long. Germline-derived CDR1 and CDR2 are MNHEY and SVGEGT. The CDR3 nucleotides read TGTGCCAGCCGGAGCGGGAATCAGCCCCAGCATTTT. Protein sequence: CASRSGNQPQHF.

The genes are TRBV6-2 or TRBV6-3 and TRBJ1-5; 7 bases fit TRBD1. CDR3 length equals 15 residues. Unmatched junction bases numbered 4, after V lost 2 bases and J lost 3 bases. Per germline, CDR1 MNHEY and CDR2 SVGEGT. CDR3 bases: TGTGCCAGCAGTTACCCCGGACAGGCCAATCAGCCCCAGCATTTT. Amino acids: CASSYPGQANQPQHF.